One and the same sample provided the 20 T cell receptor beta chains below, sequenced in a study of CD8 T cells in Susac syndrome. RNA amounts of about 0.5 to 1 ug underwent reverse transcription with random hexamers. TCRdb reprocessed the immunoSEQ multiplex PCR reads with MiXCR, giving one entry per CDR3 protein. This table has roughly 400,000 distinct CDR3 sequences, around 85% appearing once. Sequencing used CD8+ T cells from PBMCs. Receptors were obtained from a human donor with multiple sclerosis.

The CDR3 nucleotides read TGTGCCAGCAGAACCGGGACTAGCGGCTACAATGAGCAGTTCTTC. The encoded protein is CASRTGTSGYNEQFF. The chain uses TRBV12-3 or TRBV12-4 and TRBJ2-1, with 11 bases aligning to TRBD2. The CDR3 has 15 amino acids. V was pared by 6 bases and J by 3 bases, with 4 bases of the junction left unmatched.

The CDR3 sequence is CASRQTSNRGQLNGYTF. CDR3 bases: TGTGCCAGCAGGCAAACATCTAACAGGGGACAGTTGAACGGCTACACCTTC. This chain uses TRBV3-1 with TRBJ1-2; 7 nucleotides align to TRBD1. The V segment lost 6 bases and the J segment 8 bases; nucleotides outside the gene matches: 21. The CDR3 has 17 residues. Germline V gene sequence: CDR1 LGHDT, CDR2 YNNKEL (reference sequence).

The chain combines TRBV19 with TRBJ2-1, with D possibly TRBD2 on 6 matching bases. The V gene lost 3 bases and the J gene lost 10 bases, with 7 bases spanning the gap. The CDR3 has 11 residues. Germline CDR1 is LNHDA and CDR2 is SQIVND (reference sequence). CDR3: CASSMGLEQFF. The CDR3 region has the DNA TGTGCCAGTAGTATGGGACTGGAGCAGTTCTTC.

This clonotype was counted between two and nine times. At one end the junction does not follow the germline gene, possibly because of a read error. The chain has TRBV4-1 and TRBJ1-1; possible D gene TRBD1, 5 bases. The germline CDR1 and CDR2 sequences are MGHRA and YSYEKL. The CDR3 consists of 12 residues. The CDR3 DNA follows: TGCGCCAGCTCCTCCGGGACCACTAAAGCTTTCTTT. Its translation is CASSSGTTKAFF.

The chain has TRBV29-1 and TRBJ2-1, with TRBD2 identical over 7 bases. There are 14 residues in the CDR3. Germline loops: CDR1 SQVTM, CDR2 ANQGSEA. V lost 3 bases and J lost 3; bases outside the gene matches: 5. This CDR3 is CSVEGRGDYNEQFF. In DNA form, the CDR3 reads TGCAGCGTTGAGGGTCGGGGGGACTACAATGAGCAGTTCTTC.

The count of this clonotype is one. This chain connects TRBV4-1 to TRBJ1-5, with 8 bases aligning to TRBD1. Per germline, CDR1 MGHRA and CDR2 YSYEKL. After removal of 2 bases from V and 4 bases from J, the junction contained 7 bases not matched to a gene. CDR3 length equals 16 residues. The DNA for the CDR3 is TGCGCCAGCAGCCAAAGAGGGACAGGAGTTAATCAGCCCCAGCATTTT. It specifies CASSQRGTGVNQPQHF.

This clonotype has only a few counts. The rearrangement uses TRBV9 and TRBJ2-1; D gene unclear. This CDR3 is built from 13 residues. Deletions cut 7 bases from V and 1 base from J, with 9 bases between. The germline gives CDR1 SGDLS, CDR2 YYNGEE. This chain's CDR3 is CASGVSSYNEQFF. CDR3 nucleotides: TGTGCCAGCGGGGTTTCATCCTACAATGAGCAGTTCTTC.

The gene calls are TRBV6-1 and TRBJ1-2; the D gene is possibly TRBD1 (5 bases). The V end lost 0 bases, the J end lost 0 bases, and 17 bases lay between the germline ends. Germline V gene data show CDR1 as MNHNS and CDR2 as SASEGT. CDR3 length: 18 amino acids. CDR3 sequence reads: CASSEAFEEQATNYGYTF. In DNA, the CDR3 is TGTGCCAGCAGTGAAGCCTTCGAAGAACAGGCGACTAACTATGGCTACACCTTC.

The chain is built from TRBV27 and TRBJ1-1, with D possibly matching TRBD1 (6 bases). Deletions cut 5 bases from V and 8 bases from J, with 15 bases between. CDR1 is MNHEY and CDR2 is SMNVEV in the germline V gene (reference sequence). The CDR3 runs to 13 residues. CDR3 coding DNA: TGTGCCAGCAGTCTCGTTATGGACAGAGAAGCTTTCTTT. Translation gives CASSLVMDREAFF.

Comments on this clonotype: At one of its ends the junction is not consistent with the germline gene, which may arise from a read error. The V gene is TRBV14, the J gene TRBJ1-1; D gene unclear. CDR1 and CDR2 (germline): SGHDN, FVKESK. This CDR3 is built from 13 residues. The CDR3 protein is CVSSQDLALEAFF. CDR3 DNA sequence: TGTGTCAGCAGCCAAGATCTAGCCTTGGAAGCTTTCTTT.

This chain joins TRBV4-1 and TRBJ2-2, with no clear D. The CDR3 extends over 16 amino acids. V was clipped by 3 bases and J by 0 bases, with 11 bases between them. CDR1 MGHRA and CDR2 YSYEKL come from the germline V gene. CDR3 DNA: TGCGCCAGCAGCCAGGAATATCCCCCGAACACCGGGGAGCTGTTTTTT. Protein sequence: CASSQEYPPNTGELFF.

The J gene is TRBJ2-3, the V gene TRBV6-5; weak D call: TRBD1 (5 bases). CDR3 length equals 15 residues. The V gene lost 2 bases and the J gene lost 2 bases, with 11 bases spanning the gap. The germline V gene encodes CDR1 MNHEY and CDR2 SVGAGI. In nucleotides, the CDR3 is TGTGCCAGCAGTTACCTGGACATCTTCACAGATACGCAGTATTTT. This codes for CASSYLDIFTDTQYF.

This clonotype appeared a single time. The J gene is TRBJ1-2, the V gene TRBV29-1; possibly TRBD1 for D (5 bases). Trimming took 7 bases from V and 1 from J, leaving 13 bases between them. Germline assignment: CDR1 SQVTM and CDR2 ANQGSEA. The CDR3 contains 13 residues. CDR3 in DNA: TGCAGCGCCGTGGACATGGATAACTATGGCTACACCTTC. Residues: CSAVDMDNYGYTF. The variable domain in full, completed from reference TRBV29-1 and TRBJ1-2, reads SAVISQKPSRDICQRGTSLTIQCQVDSQVTMMFWYRQQPGQSLTLIATANQGSEATYESGFVIDKFPISRPNLTFSTLTVSNMSPEDSSIYLCSAVDMDNYGYTFGSGTRLTVV.

The CDR3, as DNA: TGTGCCAGCAGCATCGGACTAGCGGGAGGGAGCTCCTACGAGCAGTACTTC. Translation: CASSIGLAGGSSYEQYF. This chain links TRBV6-1 with TRBJ2-7, with 15 bases lining up with TRBD2. This CDR3 has 17 residues. Germline trimming cut 6 bases from V and 0 bases from J; bases unmatched to any gene: 6. CDR1 is MNHNS and CDR2 is SASEGT in the germline V gene.

This clonotype was recorded once. The chain employs TRBV7-9 and TRBJ2-2, with 8 bases that match TRBD2. The germline CDR1 and CDR2 sequences are SEHNR and FQNEAQ (reference sequence). J lost 0 bases, V lost 5 bases, and 5 bases had no gene match. The CDR3 runs 16 residues. The CDR3 protein is CASSTERGPNTGELFF. For the CDR3, the DNA is TGTGCCAGCAGCACCGAGCGGGGGCCGAACACCGGGGAGCTGTTTTTT. The variable domain in full, with the rest retrieved from reference TRBV7-9 and TRBJ2-2, is DTGVSQNPRHKITKRGQNVTFRCDPISEHNRLYWYRQTLGQGPEFLTYFQNEAQLEKSRLLSDRFSAERPKGSFSTLEIQRTEQGDSAMYLCASSTERGPNTGELFFGEGSRLTVL.

J is TRBJ2-1 and V is TRBV3-1, with D perhaps TRBD2 (6 bases). CDR3 length: 17 amino acids. Germline V gene lookup returns CDR1 LGHDT and CDR2 YNNKEL (reference sequence). Trimming pared 4 bases from V and 4 bases from J, leaving 20 bases between. The CDR3 reads CASSPKGTGDVYNEQFF. The CDR3 bases are TGTGCCAGCAGCCCGAAGGGGACTGGAGACGTGTACAATGAGCAGTTCTTC.

This chain links TRBV2 with TRBJ1-5; 7 bases are shared with TRBD1. CDR1 SNHLY and CDR2 FYNNEI come from the germline V gene. Unmatched junction bases numbered 7, after V lost 6 bases and J lost 2 bases. CDR3 size: 15 residues. The CDR3 region is CASSATGQGNQPQHF. CDR3 coding DNA: TGTGCCAGCAGCGCCACCGGACAGGGCAATCAGCCCCAGCATTTT.

This chain joins TRBV5-6 and TRBJ1-1; D unresolved. The germline V gene encodes CDR1 SGHDT and CDR2 YYEEEE. Trimming cost V 1 base and J 12 bases, with 13 bases left between them. The CDR3 has 12 residues. CDR3 bases: TGTGCCAGCAGCTTGTCTGGTGGGTACTCTTTCTTT. As protein: CASSLSGGYSFF. The variable domain in full, completed from reference TRBV5-6 and TRBJ1-1, reads DAGVTQSPTHLIKTRGQQVTLRCSPKSGHDTVSWYQQALGQGPQFIFQYYEEEERQRGNFPDRFSGHQFPNYSSELNVNALLLGDSALYLCASSLSGGYSFFGQGTRLTVV.

This clonotype has only one observation. Sequence at one end of the junction differs from germline and may be a read error. The chain couples TRBV7-8 to TRBJ2-5; tentatively, D is TRBD1 (6 bases). The CDR3 consists of 18 residues. In germline, CDR1 is SGHVS, CDR2 FQNEAQ. The CDR3 region is CAGSLRSMTGTARETQYF. The CDR3 bases are TGTGCCGGCAGCCTACGATCTATGACAGGAACGGCCCGAGAGACCCAGTACTTC.

The rearrangement joins TRBV7-9 to TRBJ2-1; the D gene is possibly TRBD2 (6 bases). CDR3 length equals 15 residues. Trimming cost V 2 bases and J 4 bases, with 12 bases left between them. Germline V lookup: CDR1 SEHNR, CDR2 FQNEAQ (reference sequence). The CDR3 region has the DNA TGTGCCAGCAGCTTAATACTAGCCAAGTACAATGAGCAGTTCTTC. Translating gives CASSLILAKYNEQFF.